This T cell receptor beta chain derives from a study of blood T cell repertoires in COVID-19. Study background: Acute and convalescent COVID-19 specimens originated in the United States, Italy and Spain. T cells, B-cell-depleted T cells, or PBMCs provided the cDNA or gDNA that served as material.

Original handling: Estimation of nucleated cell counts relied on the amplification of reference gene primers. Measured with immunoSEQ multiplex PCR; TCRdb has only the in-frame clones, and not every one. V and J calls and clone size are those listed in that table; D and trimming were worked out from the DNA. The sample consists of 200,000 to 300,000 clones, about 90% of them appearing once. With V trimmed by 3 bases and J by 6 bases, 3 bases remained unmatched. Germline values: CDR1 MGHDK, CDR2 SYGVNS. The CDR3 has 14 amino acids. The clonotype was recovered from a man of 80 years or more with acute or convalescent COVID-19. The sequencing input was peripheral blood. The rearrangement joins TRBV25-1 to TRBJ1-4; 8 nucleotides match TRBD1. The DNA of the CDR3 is TGTGCCAGCAGTGACGGACAGGGTCATGAAAAACTGTTTTTT. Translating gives CASSDGQGHEKLFF.